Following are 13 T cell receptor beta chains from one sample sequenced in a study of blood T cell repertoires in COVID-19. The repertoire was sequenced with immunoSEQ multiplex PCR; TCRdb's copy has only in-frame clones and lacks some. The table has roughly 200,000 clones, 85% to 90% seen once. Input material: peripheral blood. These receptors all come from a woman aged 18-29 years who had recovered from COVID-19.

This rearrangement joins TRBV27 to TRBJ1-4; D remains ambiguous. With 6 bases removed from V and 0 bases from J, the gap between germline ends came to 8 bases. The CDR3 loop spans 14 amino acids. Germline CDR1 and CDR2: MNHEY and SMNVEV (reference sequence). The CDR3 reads CASRRVATNEKLFF. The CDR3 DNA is TGTGCCAGCAGACGAGTCGCAACTAATGAAAAACTGTTTTTT.

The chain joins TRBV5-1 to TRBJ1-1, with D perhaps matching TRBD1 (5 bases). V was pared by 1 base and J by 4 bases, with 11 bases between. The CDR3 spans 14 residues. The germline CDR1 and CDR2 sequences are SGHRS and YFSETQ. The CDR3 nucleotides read TGCGCCAGCAGCTTGATCCCGGGGGGCACTGAAGCTTTCTTT. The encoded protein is CASSLIPGGTEAFF. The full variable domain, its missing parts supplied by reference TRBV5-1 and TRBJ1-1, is KAGVTQTPRYLIKTRGQQVTLSCSPISGHRSVSWYQQTPGQGLQFLFEYFSETQRNKGNFPGRFSGRQFSNSRSEMNVSTLELGDSALYLCASSLIPGGTEAFFGQGTRLTVV.

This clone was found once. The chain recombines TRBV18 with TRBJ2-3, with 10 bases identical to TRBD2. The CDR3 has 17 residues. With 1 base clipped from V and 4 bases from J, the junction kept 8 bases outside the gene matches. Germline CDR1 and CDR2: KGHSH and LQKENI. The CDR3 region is CASSPRSLAGAADTQYF. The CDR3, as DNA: TGTGCCAGCTCACCACGGTCCCTAGCGGGAGCCGCAGATACGCAGTATTTT. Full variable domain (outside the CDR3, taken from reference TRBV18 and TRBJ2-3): NAGVMQNPRHLVRRRGQEARLRCSPMKGHSHVYWYRQLPEEGLKFMVYLQKENIIDESGMPKERFSAEFPKEGPSILRIQQVVRGDSAAYFCASSPRSLAGAADTQYFGPGTRLTVL.

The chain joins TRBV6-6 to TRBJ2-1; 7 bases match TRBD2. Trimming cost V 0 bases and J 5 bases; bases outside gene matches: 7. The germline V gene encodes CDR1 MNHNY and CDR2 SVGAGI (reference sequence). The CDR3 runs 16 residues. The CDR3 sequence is CASSYSASGTNNEQFF. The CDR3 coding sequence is TGTGCCAGCAGTTACTCTGCTAGCGGAACAAACAATGAGCAGTTCTTC.

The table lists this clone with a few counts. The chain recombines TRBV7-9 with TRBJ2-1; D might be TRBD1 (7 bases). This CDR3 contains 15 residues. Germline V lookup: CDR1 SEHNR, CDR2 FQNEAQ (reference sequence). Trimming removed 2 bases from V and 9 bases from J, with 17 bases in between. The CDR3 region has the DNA TGTGCCAGCAGCTTATCAGGGGGGACCACAGGTGAGCAGTTCTTC. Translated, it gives CASSLSGGTTGEQFF.

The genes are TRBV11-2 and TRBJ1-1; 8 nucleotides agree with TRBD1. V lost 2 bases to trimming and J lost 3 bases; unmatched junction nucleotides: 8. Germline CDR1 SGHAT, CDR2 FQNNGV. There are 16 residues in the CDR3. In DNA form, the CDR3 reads TGTGCCAGCAGCTTAATTGGGACAGGCCGAGACACTGAAGCTTTCTTT. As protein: CASSLIGTGRDTEAFF.

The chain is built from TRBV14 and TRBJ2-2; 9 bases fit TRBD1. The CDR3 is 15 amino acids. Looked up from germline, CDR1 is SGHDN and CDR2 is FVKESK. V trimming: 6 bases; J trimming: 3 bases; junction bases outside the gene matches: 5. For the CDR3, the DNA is TGTGCCAGCAGGGCCGGGACAGGGTACACCGGGGAGCTGTTTTTT. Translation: CASRAGTGYTGELFF.

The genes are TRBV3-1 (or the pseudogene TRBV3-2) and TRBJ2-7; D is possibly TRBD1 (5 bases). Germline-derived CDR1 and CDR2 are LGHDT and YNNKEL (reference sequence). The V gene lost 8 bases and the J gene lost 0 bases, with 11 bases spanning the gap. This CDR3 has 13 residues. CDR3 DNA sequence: TGTGCCAGCGGATGGACAAGCTCCTACGAGCAGTACTTC. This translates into CASGWTSSYEQYF.

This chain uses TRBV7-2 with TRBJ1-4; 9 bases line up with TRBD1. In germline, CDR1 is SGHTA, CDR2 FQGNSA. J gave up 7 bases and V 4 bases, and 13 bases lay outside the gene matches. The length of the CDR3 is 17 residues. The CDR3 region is CASSSTFPGQGPEKLFF. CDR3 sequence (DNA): TGTGCCAGCAGCTCCACTTTTCCGGGACAGGGACCTGAAAAACTGTTTTTT.

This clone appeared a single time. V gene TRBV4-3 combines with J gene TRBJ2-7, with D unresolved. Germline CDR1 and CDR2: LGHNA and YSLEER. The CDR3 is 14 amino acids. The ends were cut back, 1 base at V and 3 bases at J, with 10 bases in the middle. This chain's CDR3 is CASSQGSIDYEQYF. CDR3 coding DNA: TGCGCCAGCAGCCAAGGGAGCATAGACTACGAGCAGTACTTC.

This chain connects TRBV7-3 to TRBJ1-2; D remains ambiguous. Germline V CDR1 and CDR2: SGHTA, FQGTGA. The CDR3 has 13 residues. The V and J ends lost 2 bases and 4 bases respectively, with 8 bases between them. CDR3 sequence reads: CASSLGRFYGYTF. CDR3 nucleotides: TGTGCCAGCAGCTTAGGGCGATTCTATGGCTACACCTTC.

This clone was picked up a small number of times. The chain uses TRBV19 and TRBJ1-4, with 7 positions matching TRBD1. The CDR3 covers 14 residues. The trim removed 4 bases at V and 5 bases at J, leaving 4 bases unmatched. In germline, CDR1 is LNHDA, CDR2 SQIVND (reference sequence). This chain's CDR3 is CASSTGTVNEKLFF. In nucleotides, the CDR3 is TGTGCCAGTAGTACCGGGACAGTGAATGAAAAACTGTTTTTT.

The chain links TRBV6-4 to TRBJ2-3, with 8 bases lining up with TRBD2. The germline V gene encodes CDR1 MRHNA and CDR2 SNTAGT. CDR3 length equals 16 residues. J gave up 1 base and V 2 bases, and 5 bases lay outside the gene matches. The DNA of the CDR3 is TGTGCCAGCAGTGACGGGAGCGGGGGAGGCACAGATACGCAGTATTTT. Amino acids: CASSDGSGGGTDTQYF.